This TCR beta chain was observed in a study of beta chain features in type 1 diabetes. Concerning this clone itself: Its cognate antigen is unknown.

Germline V gene data show CDR1 as SGHDN and CDR2 as FVKESK. The CDR3 runs 14 residues. V shed 2 bases and J 12 bases; nucleotides not matched to a gene: 8. Sequencing targeted expressed TCRB transcripts, as all isolated RNA had been reverse transcribed. The method was immunoSEQ multiplex PCR; TCRdb's version includes in-frame clones alone and lacks a portion of them. Among around 600,000 clones listed, around 12% were seen once. Study results and caveats: A potential PCR bias toward shorter templates would be equal in patient and control samples. There was a moderate but significant shortening of TCRB CDR3s in all four CD4+ subsets of Type 1 diabetes patients.

The sequence came from a man aged 25 to 40 with type 1 diabetes. The specimen was naive CD4+ T cells from blood. The V gene is TRBV14, the J gene TRBJ1-4, with 8 bases matching TRBD1. The CDR3 here is CASSQSDRGIELFF. For the CDR3, the DNA is TGTGCCAGCAGCCAATCCGACAGGGGTATAGAACTGTTTTTT.